The clone carrying this T cell receptor (beta chain) appeared a few times. What it recognizes is unknown. The CDR3 is made up of 15 amino acids. V shed 1 base and J shed 8 bases, with 15 bases lying between them. CDR1 is SGHVS, CDR2 FNYEAQ, per germline. This sample stems from a study of cytomegalovirus exposure and HLA in healthy donors. Study-wide context: When over 300 donors were genotyped, over 80% of them were found to fall in the Caucasian-associated ancestry cluster. Points from the study as a whole: In a later analysis, at a false discovery rate of 0.05, some 17,000 TCR beta sequences were associated with HLA alleles. For presence/absence analyses, sequencing depth was assumed to be roughly uniform across donors.

The PCR ran on 60 Vbeta and 13 Jbeta primers. The protocol was immunoSEQ multiplex PCR, while the TCRdb copy is restricted to in-frame clones and leaves out a portion. The table records some 130,000 clones, around 73% of them present only once. Material for sequencing was PBMCs. The chain combines TRBV7-6 with TRBJ2-1; TRBD1 might be the D (5 bases). This receptor was obtained from a female donor in good health and CMV-seronegative. The CDR3 loop reads CASSLVSGFEDEQFF. In DNA form, the CDR3 reads TGTGCCAGCAGCTTAGTATCAGGGTTCGAGGATGAGCAGTTCTTC. The full variable domain, rest sourced from reference TRBV7-6 and TRBJ2-1, is GAGVSQSPRYKVTKRGQDVALRCDPISGHVSLYWYRQALGQGPEFLTYFNYEAQQDKSGLPNDRFSAERPEGSISTLTIQRTEQRDSAMYRCASSLVSGFEDEQFFGPGTRLTVL.